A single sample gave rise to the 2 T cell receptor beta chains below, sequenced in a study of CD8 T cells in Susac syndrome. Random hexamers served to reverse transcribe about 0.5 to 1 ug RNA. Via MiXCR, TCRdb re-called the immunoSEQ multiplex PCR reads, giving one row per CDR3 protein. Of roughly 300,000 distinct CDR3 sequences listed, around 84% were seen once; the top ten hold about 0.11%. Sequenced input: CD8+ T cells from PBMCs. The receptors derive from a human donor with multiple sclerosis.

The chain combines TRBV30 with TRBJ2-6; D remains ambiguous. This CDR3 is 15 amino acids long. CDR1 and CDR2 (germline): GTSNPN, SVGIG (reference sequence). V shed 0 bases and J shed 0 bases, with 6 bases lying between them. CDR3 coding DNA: TGTGCCTGGAGTGTAGTGACCTCTGGGGCCAACGTCCTGACTTTC. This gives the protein CAWSVVTSGANVLTF.

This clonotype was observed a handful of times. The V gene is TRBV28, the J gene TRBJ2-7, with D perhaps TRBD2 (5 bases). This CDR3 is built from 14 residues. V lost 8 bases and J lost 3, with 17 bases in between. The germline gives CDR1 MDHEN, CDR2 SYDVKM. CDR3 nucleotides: TGTGCCAGCGAAACTACTAACGGGGACTACGAGCAGTACTTC. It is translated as CASETTNGDYEQYF.